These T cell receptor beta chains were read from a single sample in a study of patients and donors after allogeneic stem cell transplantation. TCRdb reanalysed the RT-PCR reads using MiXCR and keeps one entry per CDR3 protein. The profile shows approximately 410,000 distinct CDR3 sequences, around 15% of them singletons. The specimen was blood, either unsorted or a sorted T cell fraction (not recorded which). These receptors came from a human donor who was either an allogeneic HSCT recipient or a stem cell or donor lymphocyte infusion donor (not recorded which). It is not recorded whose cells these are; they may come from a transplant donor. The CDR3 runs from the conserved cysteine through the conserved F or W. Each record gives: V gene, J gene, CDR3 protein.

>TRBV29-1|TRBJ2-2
CSARWGTGRTGELFF
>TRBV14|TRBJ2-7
CASSEGGPTYEQYF
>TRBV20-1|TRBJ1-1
CSARVLDRNTEAFF
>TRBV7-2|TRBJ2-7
CASSPKYEQYF
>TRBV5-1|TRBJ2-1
CASSLDVRQFF
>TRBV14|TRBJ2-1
CASSRNPGLADYNEQFF
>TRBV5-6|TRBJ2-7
CASSSGPKSYEQYF
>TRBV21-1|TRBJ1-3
CASNHFTETGNTIYF
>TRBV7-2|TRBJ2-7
CASSRDARDHSYEQYF
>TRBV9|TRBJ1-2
CASSVEGTGGYGYTF
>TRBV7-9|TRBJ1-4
CAIPRGLNEKLFF
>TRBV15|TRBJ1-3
CATNEGALGGNTIYF
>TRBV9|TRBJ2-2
CASSANRVSGGGNTGELFF
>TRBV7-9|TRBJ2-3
CASSSPGSADTQYF
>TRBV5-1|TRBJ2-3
CASSLAEREATDTQYF
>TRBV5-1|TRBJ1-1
CASSPPTVLQNTEAFF
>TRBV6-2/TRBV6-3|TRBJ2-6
CASSPGTGFSGANVLTF
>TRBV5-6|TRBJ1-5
CASSLQGIKGNQPQHF
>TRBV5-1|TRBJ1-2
CASSSTLSYFYGYTF
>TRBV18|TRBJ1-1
CASSLRTETDEAFF
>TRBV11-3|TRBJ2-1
CASSSGGPNEQFF
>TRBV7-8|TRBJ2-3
CASSSSAPGRSDTQYF
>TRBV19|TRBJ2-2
CASSIRSQGNTGELFF
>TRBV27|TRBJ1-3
CASSGGWGENTIYF
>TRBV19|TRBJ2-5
CASSIRDPAGSLGQYF
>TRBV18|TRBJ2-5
CASSLVGRETQYF
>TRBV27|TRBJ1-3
CASSLSRGAGNTIYF
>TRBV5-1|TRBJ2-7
CASSLGGTGGEQYF
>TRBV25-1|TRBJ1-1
CASSLFPGPLTGTEAFF
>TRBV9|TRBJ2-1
CASSVGGRIGVNEQFF
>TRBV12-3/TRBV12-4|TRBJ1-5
CASSLGGLGQPQHF
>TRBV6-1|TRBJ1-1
CASREGAGRSEAFF
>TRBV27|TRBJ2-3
CASMRADRDTQYF
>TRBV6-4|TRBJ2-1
CASSVGSPNEQFF
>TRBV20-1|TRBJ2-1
CSARDRVRGPKYNEQFF
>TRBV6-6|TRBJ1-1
CASSHVQGAEAFF
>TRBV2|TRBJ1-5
CASSGQGTNQPQHF
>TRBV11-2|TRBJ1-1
CASSLYGTVEAFF
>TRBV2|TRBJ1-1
CASSADGMSTEAFF
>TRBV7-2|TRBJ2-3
CASSGGRSTDTQYF
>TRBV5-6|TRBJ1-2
CASERGSYLNYGYTF
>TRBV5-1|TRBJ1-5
CASSPGGRLNQPQHF
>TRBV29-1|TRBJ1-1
CSVEEGQGMNTEAFF
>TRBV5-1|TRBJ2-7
CASSLAPLGSTLSYEQYF
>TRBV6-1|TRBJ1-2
CASSPGPSGGYTF
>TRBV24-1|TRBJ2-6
CATSDFNLAGPNVLTF
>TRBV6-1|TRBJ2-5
CASSRLAPKQETQYF
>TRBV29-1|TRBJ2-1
CSVVPLGGRAGNEQFF
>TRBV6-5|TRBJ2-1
CASSYQFGEADNEQFF
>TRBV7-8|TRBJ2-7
CASSLRKRGSYEQYF